A single sample is the source of the 5 T cell receptor beta chains below, sequenced in a study of shared clonotypes between healthy human individuals. The assay was immunoSEQ multiplex PCR, and TCRdb's table has in-frame clones only and misses some. This table has some 2 million clones, roughly 95% appearing once. Sequencing was performed on naive CD4+ T cells sorted from blood. Documented subset: CD45RA+ positively selected. Receptors originate from a man between 18 and 35 years old in good health.

This rearrangement joins TRBV5-1 to TRBJ1-2; 7 nucleotides agree with TRBD1. V lost 4 bases to trimming and J lost 8 bases; unmatched junction nucleotides: 11. CDR1 is SGHRS and CDR2 is YFSETQ in the germline V gene. The CDR3 spans 14 residues. For the CDR3, the DNA is TGCGCCAGCAGCCCCCAGGGGGATACGGGGGGCTACACCTTC. It yields the protein CASSPQGDTGGYTF.

The chain links TRBV4-2 to TRBJ2-6, with TRBD2 as a possible D gene (6 bases). Germline assignment: CDR1 LGHNA and CDR2 YNFKEQ. Trimming removed 7 bases from V and 4 bases from J, with 14 bases in between. The length of the CDR3 is 15 residues. The CDR3 sequence: CASTSEGSGANVLTF. CDR3 nucleotides: TGTGCCAGCACCTCGGAGGGCTCAGGGGCCAACGTCCTGACTTTC.

The chain has TRBV18 and TRBJ1-4; no firm D call. CDR1 and CDR2 from the germline V gene are KGHSH and LQKENI. V was pared by 6 bases and J by 0 bases, with 20 bases between. The CDR3 is made up of 18 amino acids. CDR3 loop: CASSARRADPTTNEKLFF. The CDR3 DNA is TGTGCCAGCTCGGCGAGACGAGCGGACCCGACAACTAATGAAAAACTGTTTTTT. Filled out from reference TRBV18 and TRBJ1-4, the complete variable domain reads NAGVMQNPRHLVRRRGQEARLRCSPMKGHSHVYWYRQLPEEGLKFMVYLQKENIIDESGMPKERFSAEFPKEGPSILRIQQVVRGDSAAYFCASSARRADPTTNEKLFFGSGTQLSVL.

The chain is built from TRBV30 and TRBJ1-1, with D possibly matching TRBD1 (6 bases). The CDR3 spans 14 residues. Trimming pared 1 base from V and 5 bases from J, leaving 14 bases between. Germline V gene lookup returns CDR1 GTSNPN and CDR2 SVGIG (reference sequence). CDR3 DNA: TGTGCCTGGAGTGGAGGGGGGTTGAGGACTGAAGCTTTCTTT. It is translated as CAWSGGGLRTEAFF.

Points on this clone: The sample contains more than one DNA sequence encoding this CDR3. The chain couples TRBV7-9 to TRBJ2-7; D may match TRBD1 or TRBD2 (5 bases each). This CDR3 comprises 13 residues. The germline CDR1 and CDR2 sequences are SEHNR and FQNEAQ (reference sequence). V lost 4 bases, J lost 7 bases, and 14 bases lay in between. The CDR3 loop is CASSYTGTGEQYF. In DNA form, the CDR3 reads TGTGCCAGCAGCTACACTGGGACGGGGGAGCAGTACTTC.